A selection of T cell receptor beta chains follows, all from one sample in a study of blood T cell repertoires in COVID-19. The protocol was immunoSEQ multiplex PCR, while the TCRdb copy is restricted to in-frame clones and leaves out a portion. The sample lists roughly 100,000 clones, around 85% seen once, with approximately 3.4% in the top ten. The sample comprised peripheral blood. The receptor source for this set is a woman aged 80 or over with active or convalescent COVID-19. The CDR3 runs from the conserved cysteine through the conserved F or W. D genes are given only for firm matches. Size is stated for part of the rows, as once, few or many counts, or as a class when the clone is expanded.

>NA|TRBJ2-5|TRBV7-2|NA
CASSKSHTETQYF
TGTGCCAGCAGCAAGTCACATACAGAGACCCAGTACTTC
>TRBD1|TRBJ1-2|TRBV4-1|NA
CASSQVTTAGTGYGYTF
TGCGCCAGCAGCCAAGTAACCACGGCCGGGACAGGCTATGGCTACACCTTC
>TRBD1|TRBJ1-6|TRBV24-1|NA
CATSDPGQENSPLHF
TGTGCCACCAGTGATCCCGGACAGGAGAATTCACCCCTCCACTTT
>NA|TRBJ1-1|TRBV6-6|few
CASTQNMNTEAFF
TGTGCCAGCACTCAGAATATGAACACTGAAGCTTTCTTT
>TRBD1|TRBJ1-2|TRBV5-1|NA
CASSASDRHYGYTF
TGCGCCAGCAGCGCATCGGACAGGCACTATGGCTACACCTTC
>NA|TRBJ1-1|TRBV28|few
CASKINSFRNTEAFF
TGTGCCAGCAAAATTAACAGCTTCAGGAACACTGAAGCTTTCTTT
>TRBD1|TRBJ1-5|TRBV28|NA
CASKGQGAQPQHF
TGTGCCAGCAAGGGACAGGGGGCTCAGCCCCAGCATTTT
>NA|TRBJ2-3|TRBV5-4|NA
CASSLDTGLITQYF
TGTGCCAGCAGCTTGGATACTGGACTTATTACGCAGTATTTT
>TRBD2|TRBJ2-3|TRBV28|NA
CASSLMTSGPSTDTQYF
TGTGCCAGCAGTTTAATGACTAGCGGGCCCAGCACAGATACGCAGTATTTT
>TRBD2|TRBJ2-3|TRBV7-8|NA
CASSLGTSDLRGTQYF
TGTGCCAGCAGCTTAGGGACTAGCGATCTCCGGGGTACGCAGTATTTT
>TRBD1|TRBJ2-1|TRBV19|NA
CASSTGQNNEQFF
TGTGCCAGTAGTACGGGACAGAACAATGAGCAGTTCTTC
>NA|TRBJ1-1|TRBV9|few
CASSAQEENTEAFF
TGTGCCAGCAGCGCTCAGGAGGAGAACACTGAAGCTTTCTTT